The rows below give T cell receptor beta chains drawn from one sample of a study of blood T cell repertoires in COVID-19. Assay used: immunoSEQ multiplex PCR; TCRdb lists only in-frame clones, some missing. The sample contains about 280,000 clones, 86% of which appear only once. What was sequenced was peripheral blood. The source of these receptors is a man in his forties with active or convalescent COVID-19. The CDR3 runs from the conserved cysteine through the conserved F or W. A D gene is named only where the DNA matches it firmly. Only part of the rows carry a size: once, few, many, or a class if the clone is expanded.

V gene	clone size	D gene	J gene	CDR3 DNA	CDR3 protein
TRBV6-5	.	.	TRBJ1-6	TGTGCCAGCAGTTACTCGACAGGTTATAATTCACCCCTCCACTTT	CASSYSTGYNSPLHF
TRBV5-6	few	.	TRBJ2-5	TGTGCCAGCAGCCCGACCGGGACAAACCAAGAGACCCAGTACTTC	CASSPTGTNQETQYF
TRBV4-1	.	.	TRBJ2-7	TGCGCCAGCAGCCCCCCTGGTCCGACAGCAGCCTACGAGCAGTACTTC	CASSPPGPTAAYEQYF
TRBV6-5	.	.	TRBJ2-7	TGTGCCAGCAGCCGGGGGTTAGGCTACGAGCAGTACTTC	CASSRGLGYEQYF
TRBV5-6	.	.	TRBJ2-1	TGTGCCAGCAGCTTTACAGACGTCAATGAGCAGTTCTTC	CASSFTDVNEQFF
TRBV6-5	.	.	TRBJ1-5	TGTGCCAGCAGTTACTCGCCACAGGGAAGCAATCAGCCCCAGCATTTT	CASSYSPQGSNQPQHF
TRBV6-2/TRBV6-3	.	.	TRBJ1-2	TGTGCCAGCAGTTACTCGAACGTAGTATCCAGGGGCTACTATGGCTACACCTTC	CASSYSNVVSRGYYGYTF
TRBV2	.	TRBD1	TRBJ1-1	TGTGCCAGCAGTACAGGGGTTACTGAAGCTTTCTTT	CASSTGVTEAFF
TRBV18	.	.	TRBJ2-1	TGTGCCAGCTCAGATCGGACAGACAATGAGCAGTTCTTC	CASSDRTDNEQFF
TRBV24-1	.	.	TRBJ1-2	TGTGCCACCAGTGAGGCTCCAGGGGCTTGGAACCGGGGCTACACCTTC	CATSEAPGAWNRGYTF
TRBV27	.	.	TRBJ1-5	TGTGCCAGCAGCTCCGCGGCAGGGCCTCTTAGCAGGCATCAGCCCCAGCATTTT	CASSSAAGPLSRHQPQHF
TRBV12-3/TRBV12-4	.	.	TRBJ1-1	TGTGCCAGCAGTTTTCAGCAGGACACTGAAGCTTTCTTT	CASSFQQDTEAFF
TRBV24-1	.	.	TRBJ1-6	TGTGCCGCCCAAACCCCGGGAACAAATTCACCCCTCCACTTT	CAAQTPGTNSPLHF
TRBV18	few	.	TRBJ2-7	TGTGCCAGCTCACAGGAGAGCGAATCCACCTACGAGCAGTACTTC	CASSQESESTYEQYF
TRBV15	.	TRBD1	TRBJ2-7	TGTGCCACCTCCGGGACAGGGAACTCCTACGAGCAGTACTTC	CATSGTGNSYEQYF
TRBV5-1	.	TRBD1	TRBJ2-5	TGCGCCAGCAGCCAGACAGGGGGTGAAGAGACCCAGTACTTC	CASSQTGGEETQYF
TRBV27	.	TRBD1	TRBJ2-5	TGTGCCAGCATGGACAGGAGGAGGGAGACCCAGTACTTC	CASMDRRRETQYF